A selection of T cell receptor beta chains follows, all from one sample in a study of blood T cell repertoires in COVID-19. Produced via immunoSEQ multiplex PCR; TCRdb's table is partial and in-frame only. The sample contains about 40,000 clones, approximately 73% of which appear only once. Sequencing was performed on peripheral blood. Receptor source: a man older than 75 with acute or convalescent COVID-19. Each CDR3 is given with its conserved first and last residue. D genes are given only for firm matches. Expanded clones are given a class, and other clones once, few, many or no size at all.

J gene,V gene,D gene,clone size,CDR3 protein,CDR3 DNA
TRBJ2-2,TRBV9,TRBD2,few,CASSKTSGLSGELFF,TGTGCCAGCTCCAAGACTAGCGGGTTGTCGGGGGAGCTGTTTTTT
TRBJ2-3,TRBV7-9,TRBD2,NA,CASSFGGSADTQYF,TGTGCCAGCAGCTTTGGCGGGAGCGCAGATACGCAGTATTTT
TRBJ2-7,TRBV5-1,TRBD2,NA,CASSAGTSGEQYF,TGCGCCAGCAGCGCGGGGACTAGCGGCGAGCAGTACTTC
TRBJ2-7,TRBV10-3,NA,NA,CAINPGEYNYEQYF,TGTGCCATCAACCCGGGAGAATATAACTACGAGCAGTACTTC
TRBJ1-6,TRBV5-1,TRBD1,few,CASRGQGADNSPLHF,TGCGCCAGCAGGGGGCAGGGGGCGGATAATTCACCCCTCCACTTT
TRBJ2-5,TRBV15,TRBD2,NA,CATSETGLAGGETQYF,TGTGCCACCAGCGAAACAGGACTAGCGGGAGGGGAGACCCAGTACTTC
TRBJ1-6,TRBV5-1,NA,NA,CASSLGTVGSSPLHF,TGCGCCAGCAGCTTGGGGACAGTCGGCTCCTCACCCCTCCACTTT
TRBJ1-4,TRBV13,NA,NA,CASSLGEDEKLFF,TGTGCCAGCAGCTTGGGGGAGGATGAAAAACTGTTTTTT
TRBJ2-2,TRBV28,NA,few,CASSLRRGGNSGELFF,TGTGCCAGCAGTTTACGTAGGGGGGGTAACTCCGGGGAGCTGTTTTTT
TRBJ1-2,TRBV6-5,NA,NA,CASSYDRSYYGYTF,TGTGCCAGCAGTTATGACAGGTCCTACTATGGCTACACCTTC
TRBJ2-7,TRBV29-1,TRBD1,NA,CSVARTGTLYEQYF,TGCAGCGTTGCCAGGACAGGGACCCTTTACGAGCAGTACTTC
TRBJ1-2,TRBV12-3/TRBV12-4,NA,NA,CASSLDNYGGYTF,TGTGCCAGCAGTTTAGACAACTACGGCGGCTACACCTTC
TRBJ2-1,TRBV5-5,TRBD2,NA,CASSPRTSGGAYEQFF,TGTGCCAGCAGCCCACGGACTAGCGGGGGGGCATATGAGCAGTTCTTC
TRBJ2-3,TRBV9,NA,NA,CASSVEGLSDTQYF,TGTGCCAGCAGCGTAGAAGGACTATCAGATACGCAGTATTTT
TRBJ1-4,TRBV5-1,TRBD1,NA,CASGLTGTNEKLFF,TGCGCCAGCGGACTGACAGGGACTAATGAAAAACTGTTTTTT
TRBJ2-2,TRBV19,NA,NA,CASRSSGVDTGELFF,TGTGCCAGTAGATCGTCGGGAGTGGACACCGGGGAGCTGTTTTTT
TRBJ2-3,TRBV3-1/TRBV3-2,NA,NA,CASRFGQLGTDTQYF,TGTGCCAGCAGGTTCGGACAGTTGGGAACAGATACGCAGTATTTT
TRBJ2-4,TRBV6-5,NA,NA,CASSYSYSQENIQYF,TGTGCCAGCAGTTACTCGTATTCCCAGGAAAACATTCAGTACTTC
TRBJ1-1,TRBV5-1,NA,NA,CASSQGDMNTEAFF,TGCGCCAGCAGCCAGGGCGATATGAACACTGAAGCTTTCTTT
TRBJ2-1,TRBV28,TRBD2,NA,CASSLEAGTSNYNEQFF,TGTGCCAGCAGTTTAGAGGCGGGGACTAGCAACTACAATGAGCAGTTCTTC
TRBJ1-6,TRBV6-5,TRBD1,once,CASSYAAGGFTLHF,TGTGCCAGCAGTTACGCGGCAGGGGGCTTTACCCTCCACTTT
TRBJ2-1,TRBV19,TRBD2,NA,CASSSGGAPTEQFF,TGTGCCAGTAGTAGCGGGGGGGCCCCCACTGAGCAGTTCTTC
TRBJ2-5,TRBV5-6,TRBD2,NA,CASSLERGRETQYF,TGTGCCAGCAGCTTGGAGCGGGGGCGGGAGACCCAGTACTTC
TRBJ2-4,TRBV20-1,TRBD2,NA,CSASVGGRTQNIQYF,TGCAGTGCTAGTGTGGGGGGGAGAACCCAAAACATTCAGTACTTC
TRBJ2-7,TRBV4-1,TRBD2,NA,CASSKGGSGSSYEQYF,TGCGCCAGCAGCAAAGGGGGGAGCGGGAGCTCCTACGAGCAGTACTTC
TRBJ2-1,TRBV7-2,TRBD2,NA,CASSLVGSGILEQFF,TGTGCCAGCAGCTTAGTGGGTAGCGGGATACTCGAGCAGTTCTTC
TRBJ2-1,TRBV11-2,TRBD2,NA,CASSLGSGGVNEQFF,TGTGCCAGCAGCTTAGGGAGCGGGGGCGTCAATGAGCAGTTCTTC
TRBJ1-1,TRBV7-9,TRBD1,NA,CASSRTGGGAEAFF,TGTGCCAGCAGCCGGACAGGGGGAGGTGCTGAAGCTTTCTTT
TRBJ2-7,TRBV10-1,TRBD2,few,CASSVGTSGSSYEQYF,TGCGCCAGCAGTGTTGGGACTAGCGGGAGCTCCTACGAGCAGTACTTC
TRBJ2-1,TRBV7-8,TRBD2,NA,CASSRLAGVGNEQFF,TGTGCCAGCAGCAGACTAGCGGGAGTGGGTAATGAGCAGTTCTTC
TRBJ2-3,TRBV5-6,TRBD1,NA,CASSSTGAGNTQYF,TGTGCCAGCAGCTCGACAGGGGCAGGGAATACGCAGTATTTT
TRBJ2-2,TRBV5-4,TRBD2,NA,CASTFGAGANTGELFF,TGTGCCAGCACCTTCGGAGCGGGGGCTAACACCGGGGAGCTGTTTTTT
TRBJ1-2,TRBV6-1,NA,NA,CASSDRWGYTF,TGTGCCAGCAGTGACCGGTGGGGCTACACCTTC
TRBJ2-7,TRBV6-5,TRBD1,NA,CASRRQGESYEQYF,TGTGCCAGCAGGCGACAGGGGGAATCCTACGAGCAGTACTTC
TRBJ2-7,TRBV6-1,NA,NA,CASSGAGMAGPEQYF,TGTGCCAGCAGTGGAGCTGGTATGGCAGGCCCCGAGCAGTACTTC
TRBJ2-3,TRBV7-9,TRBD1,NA,CASSFFRGRTDTQYF,TGTGCCAGCAGCTTTTTCAGGGGGCGGACAGATACGCAGTATTTT
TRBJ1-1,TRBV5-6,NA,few,CASSFRVAEAFF,TGTGCCAGCAGCTTCCGGGTCGCTGAAGCTTTCTTT
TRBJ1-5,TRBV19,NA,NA,CASSPGRANQPQHF,TGTGCCAGTAGTCCAGGGCGAGCCAATCAGCCCCAGCATTTT
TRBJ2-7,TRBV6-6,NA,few,CASSYVAGWYEQYF,TGTGCCAGCAGTTACGTGGCAGGGTGGTACGAGCAGTACTTC
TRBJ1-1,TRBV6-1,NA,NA,CASSGLYGGLDTEAFF,TGTGCCAGCAGTGGCCTTTACGGGGGGCTGGACACTGAAGCTTTCTTT
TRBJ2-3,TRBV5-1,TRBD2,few,CASSLGTSGTTDTQYF,TGCGCCAGCAGCTTGGGTACTAGCGGGACAACAGATACGCAGTATTTT
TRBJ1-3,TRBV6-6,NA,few,CASSRGSSGNTIYF,TGTGCCAGCAGTCGGGGGAGCTCTGGAAACACCATATATTTT